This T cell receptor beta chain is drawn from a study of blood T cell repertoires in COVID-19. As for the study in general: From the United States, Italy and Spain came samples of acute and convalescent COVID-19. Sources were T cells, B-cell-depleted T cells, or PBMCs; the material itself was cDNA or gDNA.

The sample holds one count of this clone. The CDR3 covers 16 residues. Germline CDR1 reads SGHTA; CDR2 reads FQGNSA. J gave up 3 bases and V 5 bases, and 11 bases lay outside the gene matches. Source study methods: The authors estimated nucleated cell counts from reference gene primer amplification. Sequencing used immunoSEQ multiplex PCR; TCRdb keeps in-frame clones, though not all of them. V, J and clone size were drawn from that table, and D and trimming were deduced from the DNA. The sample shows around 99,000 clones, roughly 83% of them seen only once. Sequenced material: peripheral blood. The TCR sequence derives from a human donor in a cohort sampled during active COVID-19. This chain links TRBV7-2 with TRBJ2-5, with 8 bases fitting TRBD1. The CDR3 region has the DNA TGTGCCAGCAGCGTTTTCCCACCGGGACAGGAAGAGACCCAGTACTTC. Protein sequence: CASSVFPPGQEETQYF.